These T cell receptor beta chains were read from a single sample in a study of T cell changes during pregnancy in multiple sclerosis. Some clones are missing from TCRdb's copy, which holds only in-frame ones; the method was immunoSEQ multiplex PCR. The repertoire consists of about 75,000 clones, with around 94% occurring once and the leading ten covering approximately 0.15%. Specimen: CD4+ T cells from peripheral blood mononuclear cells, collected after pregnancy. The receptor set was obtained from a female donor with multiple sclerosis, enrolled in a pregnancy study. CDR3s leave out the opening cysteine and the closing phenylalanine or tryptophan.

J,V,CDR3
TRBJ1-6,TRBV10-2,ASRPGSNSPLH
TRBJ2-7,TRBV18,ASSPQGAGYEQY
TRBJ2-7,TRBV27,ASSFRTGEQY
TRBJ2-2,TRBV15,ATSTPIGGKNTGELF
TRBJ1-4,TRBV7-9,ASSADRGTNEKLF
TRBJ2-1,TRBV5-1,ASIQTSGTYNEQF
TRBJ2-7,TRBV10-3,ALGPGGNTYEQY
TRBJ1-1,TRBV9,ASSLTGGAGTEAF
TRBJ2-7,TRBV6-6,ASSIPGQVAGEQY
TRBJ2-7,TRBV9,ASSVELGSSYEQY
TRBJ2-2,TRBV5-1,ASSIGLAGAGTGELF
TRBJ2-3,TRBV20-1,SANYRGTQY
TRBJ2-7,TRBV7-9,ASSLETGITYEQY
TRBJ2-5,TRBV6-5,ASSPWSGQETQY
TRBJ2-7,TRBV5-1,ASSLGLPGEQY
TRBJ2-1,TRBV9,ASSQLGTSINEQF
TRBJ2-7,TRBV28,ASSLSTYEQY
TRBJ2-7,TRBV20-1,SAPRLSGQY
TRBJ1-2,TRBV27,ASSSNGGGYT
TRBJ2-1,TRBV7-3,ASSLVRTSGYNEQF
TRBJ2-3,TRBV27,ASSFLAGGAKDTQY
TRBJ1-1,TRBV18,ASSPLPGGLNTEAF
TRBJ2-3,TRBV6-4,ASSVGSSTDTQY
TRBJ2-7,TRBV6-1,ASRSSGIMSEQY
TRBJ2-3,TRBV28,ASSSAPGSGIEDTQY
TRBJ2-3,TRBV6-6,ASSSRRAGVADTQY
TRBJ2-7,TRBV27,ASSPPGLAAPPGEQY